A selection of T cell receptor beta chains follows, all from one sample in a study of PD-1 blockade in mismatch repair-deficient tumors. The repertoire was sequenced with immunoSEQ multiplex PCR; TCRdb's copy has only in-frame clones and lacks some. The data contain 100,000 to 150,000 clones, 86% of them seen just once; the ten biggest clones take up roughly 12%. The sample here was peripheral blood, taken 44 weeks after starting pembrolizumab. Every receptor here comes from an adult with mismatch repair-deficient cancer. Each CDR3 is given with its conserved first and last residue. A D gene is named only where the DNA matches it firmly. Only part of the rows carry a size: once, few, many, or a class if the clone is expanded.

>TRBJ1-1|TRBV9|TRBD1|NA
CASRRWDRQNTEAFF
TGTGCCAGCAGGAGGTGGGACAGGCAGAACACTGAAGCTTTCTTT
>TRBJ1-1|TRBV30|NA|NA
CAWRYDRNTEAFF
TGTGCCTGGAGGTATGACAGGAACACTGAAGCTTTCTTT
>TRBJ2-5|TRBV5-1|TRBD2|NA
CASRSGSGGETQYF
TGCGCCAGCAGGAGCGGGAGCGGGGGGGAGACCCAGTACTTC
>TRBJ2-6|TRBV5-4|NA|NA
CASSFGASSANVLTF
TGTGCCAGCAGCTTTGGGGCTTCCAGTGCCAACGTCCTGACTTTC
>TRBJ1-4|TRBV19|NA|NA
CASRDQDVLFF
TGTGCCAGTAGGGATCAAGATGTACTGTTTTTT
>TRBJ1-3|TRBV6-1|NA|once
CASSEARTAGNTIYF
TGTGCCAGCAGTGAAGCTAGAACAGCTGGAAACACCATATATTTT
>TRBJ2-3|TRBV20-1|NA|NA
CSATITDTQYF
TGCAGTGCTACCATAACAGATACGCAGTATTTT
>TRBJ2-5|TRBV28|NA|NA
CASSLRVLGETQYF
TGTGCCAGCAGTTTAAGGGTGTTGGGGGAGACCCAGTACTTC
>TRBJ2-1|TRBV4-3|TRBD2|NA
CASSQGTSAYNEQFF
TGCGCCAGCAGCCAAGGGACTAGCGCTTACAATGAGCAGTTCTTC
>TRBJ2-2|TRBV6-7|TRBD2|NA
CASRYTGLAGVDTGELFF
TGTGCCAGCAGATATACGGGACTAGCTGGTGTCGACACCGGGGAGCTGTTTTTT
>TRBJ1-5|TRBV6-5|NA|NA
CASSPGGENQPQHF
TGTGCCAGCAGTCCCGGGGGTGAAAATCAGCCCCAGCATTTT
>TRBJ2-4|TRBV4-2|NA|NA
CASSQEGGVLAKNIQYF
TGTGCCAGCAGCCAAGAAGGGGGGGTACTAGCCAAAAACATTCAGTACTTC
>TRBJ2-7|TRBV6-5|NA|NA
CASTTPVMYEQYF
TGTGCCAGCACCACCCCGGTAATGTACGAGCAGTACTTC
>TRBJ2-7|TRBV7-9|TRBD2|few
CASSHNSGRNSYEQYF
TGTGCCAGCAGCCACAACAGCGGGAGAAATTCCTACGAGCAGTACTTC
>TRBJ1-2|TRBV30|NA|once
CAWSLQGSYGYTF
TGTGCCTGGAGTTTACAGGGCTCCTATGGCTACACCTTC
>TRBJ2-7|TRBV6-1|NA|NA
CASSRGSYEQYF
TGTGCCAGCAGCCGAGGCTCCTACGAGCAGTACTTC
>TRBJ2-7|TRBV5-1|NA|once
CASSLEPDYEQYF
TGCGCCAGCAGCTTGGAACCGGACTACGAGCAGTACTTC
>TRBJ2-1|TRBV19|TRBD2|few
CASGWEGYNEQFF
TGTGCCTCTGGATGGGAGGGCTACAATGAGCAGTTCTTC
>TRBJ2-7|TRBV6-5|NA|NA
CASSYMHSRYEQYF
TGTGCCAGCAGTTATATGCACTCGCGCTACGAGCAGTACTTC
>TRBJ1-2|TRBV7-9|NA|few
CASSLAERPDGYTF
TGTGCCAGCAGCTTAGCGGAGCGGCCGGACGGCTACACCTTC
>TRBJ2-5|TRBV6-6|TRBD1|NA
CASRLGQVETQYF
TGTGCCAGCAGACTGGGACAGGTAGAGACCCAGTACTTC
>TRBJ2-1|TRBV29-1|NA|NA
CSWELAVNEQFF
TGCAGCTGGGAATTAGCTGTCAATGAGCAGTTCTTC
>TRBJ2-7|TRBV6-5|TRBD2|NA
CASRGGWYEQYF
TGTGCCAGCAGGGGAGGGTGGTACGAGCAGTACTTC
>TRBJ2-7|TRBV14|NA|NA
CASSQAVNPAYEQYF
TGTGCCAGCAGCCAAGCTGTTAACCCAGCCTACGAGCAGTACTTC
>TRBJ2-7|TRBV11-2|TRBD2|NA
CASSLGSSGYEQYF
TGTGCCAGCAGCTTAGGTTCTAGCGGCTACGAGCAGTACTTC
>TRBJ2-5|TRBV30|NA|NA
CAWSVLGVLETQYF
TGTGCCTGGAGTGTATTAGGTGTTTTGGAGACCCAGTACTTC
>TRBJ2-7|TRBV30|NA|few
CAWSPRRGEQYF
TGTGCCTGGAGTCCTCGACGGGGAGAGCAGTACTTC
>TRBJ2-7|TRBV19|NA|NA
CASSAGTWRGQYF
TGTGCCAGTAGTGCTGGGACTTGGAGGGGGCAGTACTTC
>TRBJ2-1|TRBV19|TRBD2|NA
CASSIGGLAGLNKLNEQFF
TGTGCCAGTAGTATAGGGGGCCTAGCGGGATTAAACAAGCTCAATGAGCAGTTCTTC
>TRBJ2-7|TRBV28|NA|NA
CASSSWGAGYEQYF
TGTGCCAGCAGCAGTTGGGGGGCGGGCTACGAGCAGTACTTC
>TRBJ1-1|TRBV7-2|NA|once
CASSAGRTNTEAFF
TGTGCCAGCAGCGCGGGACGGACGAACACTGAAGCTTTCTTT
>TRBJ2-1|TRBV12-5|NA|NA
CASGFHWDEQFF
TGTGCTAGTGGTTTTCACTGGGATGAGCAGTTCTTC
>TRBJ2-7|TRBV9|NA|once
CASSVGGKPYEQYF
TGTGCCAGCAGCGTAGGCGGGAAGCCCTACGAGCAGTACTTC
>TRBJ2-1|TRBV19|TRBD1|NA
CASRPGTGSYNEQFF
TGTGCCAGTAGACCCGGGACAGGGTCCTACAATGAGCAGTTCTTC
>TRBJ2-7|TRBV19|NA|NA
CASSYTRSSYEQYF
TGTGCCAGTAGTTACACCAGGAGCTCCTACGAGCAGTACTTC
>TRBJ2-4|TRBV2|NA|NA
CASSGTWKNIQYF
TGTGCCAGCAGTGGGACATGGAAAAACATTCAGTACTTC
>TRBJ2-7|TRBV19|NA|NA
CASSPSQGGSYEQYF
TGTGCCAGTAGTCCGTCGCAGGGGGGATCCTACGAGCAGTACTTC
>TRBJ2-1|TRBV5-8|TRBD1|NA
CASSLPKGTGGLRNEQFF
TGTGCCAGCAGCCTCCCCAAAGGGACAGGGGGCCTGAGAAATGAGCAGTTCTTC
>TRBJ2-7|TRBV9|NA|NA
CASSPTGYGYEQYF
TGTGCCAGCAGCCCGACAGGATACGGTTACGAGCAGTACTTC
>TRBJ2-7|TRBV2|NA|few
CASRELGTTREQYF
TGTGCCAGCAGGGAGCTAGGAACTACTCGCGAGCAGTACTTC
>TRBJ2-7|TRBV5-1|TRBD1|NA
CASSLAVQGPYEQYF
TGCGCCAGCAGCTTGGCCGTACAGGGGCCCTACGAGCAGTACTTC
>TRBJ1-4|TRBV4-1|NA|once
CASSQDSARTLKAKLFF
TGCGCCAGCAGCCAAGATTCAGCTCGGACACTTAAGGCAAAACTGTTTTTT
>TRBJ2-1|TRBV4-1|TRBD2|NA
CASSQEGLAGDNEQFF
TGCGCCAGCAGCCAAGAGGGACTAGCGGGAGACAATGAGCAGTTCTTC
>TRBJ2-7|TRBV19|TRBD1|NA
CASSPRDRNYEQYF
TGTGCCAGTAGTCCTCGGGACAGGAACTACGAGCAGTACTTC
>TRBJ2-7|TRBV5-1|NA|NA
CASSLEGTYEQYF
TGCGCCAGCAGCTTGGAGGGTACGTACGAGCAGTACTTC
>TRBJ2-7|TRBV4-3|TRBD1|once
CASSQEWGTGGYEQYF
TGCGCCAGCAGCCAAGAGTGGGGGACAGGGGGCTACGAGCAGTACTTC
>TRBJ1-3|TRBV7-9|NA|NA
CASSSQGGAGNTIYF
TGTGCCAGCAGCTCCCAGGGCGGGGCTGGAAACACCATATATTTT
>TRBJ2-7|TRBV7-9|NA|NA
CASSPPGTSSYEQYF
TGTGCCAGCAGCCCCCCTGGCACGAGCTCCTACGAGCAGTACTTC
>TRBJ2-1|TRBV13|NA|NA
CASSPLGLWDLSYNEQFF
TGTGCCAGCAGCCCCCTAGGATTGTGGGACTTAAGCTACAATGAGCAGTTCTTC
>TRBJ2-3|TRBV5-1|NA|NA
CASSLGGLIDTQYF
TGCGCCAGCAGCTTGGGGGGACTCATCGATACGCAGTATTTT
>TRBJ1-4|TRBV10-3|NA|once
CAIGPGSLGNEKLFF
TGTGCCATCGGCCCGGGTTCGCTGGGGAATGAAAAACTGTTTTTT
>TRBJ2-3|TRBV10-1|NA|few
CASSDAGQADTQYF
TGCGCCAGCAGTGATGCGGGGCAGGCAGATACGCAGTATTTT